These T cell receptor beta chains were read from a single sample in a study of shared clonotypes between healthy human individuals. Sequenced by immunoSEQ multiplex PCR; TCRdb stores in-frame clones only, minus some. The data hold 490,000 or so clones, with about 79% observed a single time. Input material: PBMCs. The receptors were sampled from a woman between 40 and 55 years old in good health. Some clones in this sample may be carry-over from other donors' samples. Each CDR3 is given with its conserved first and last residue. Fields, in order: clone size, D gene, V gene, J gene, CDR3 protein, CDR3 DNA. A D gene is named only where the DNA matches it firmly. Only part of the rows carry a size: once, few, many, or a class if the clone is expanded.

clone size: .; D gene: TRBD2; V gene: TRBV18; J gene: TRBJ2-5; CDR3 protein: CASSQREQETQYF; CDR3 DNA: TGTGCCAGCTCACAGCGGGAGCAAGAGACCCAGTACTTC
clone size: .; D gene: .; V gene: TRBV28; J gene: TRBJ1-1; CDR3 protein: CASSPQIGTEAFF; CDR3 DNA: TGTGCCAGCAGTCCCCAAATTGGAACTGAAGCTTTCTTT
clone size: .; D gene: TRBD2; V gene: TRBV28; J gene: TRBJ2-3; CDR3 protein: CASSPGLAGVSGTDTQYF; CDR3 DNA: TGTGCCAGCAGTCCGGGACTAGCGGGAGTCTCTGGCACAGATACGCAGTATTTT
clone size: many; D gene: .; V gene: TRBV7-2; J gene: TRBJ2-2; CDR3 protein: CASSFSGVKFTGELFF; CDR3 DNA: TGTGCCAGCAGCTTTTCCGGGGTTAAGTTCACCGGGGAGCTGTTTTTT
clone size: .; D gene: .; V gene: TRBV28; J gene: TRBJ2-1; CDR3 protein: CASSLSGAQLFF; CDR3 DNA: TGTGCCAGCAGTTTATCCGGGGCCCAACTATTCTTC
clone size: .; D gene: .; V gene: TRBV27; J gene: TRBJ2-7; CDR3 protein: CASSPLVVSYEQYF; CDR3 DNA: TGTGCCAGCAGTCCGCTGGTCGTCAGCTACGAGCAGTACTTC
clone size: once; D gene: .; V gene: TRBV28; J gene: TRBJ1-4; CDR3 protein: CASSSRHEKLFF; CDR3 DNA: TGTGCCAGTTCTTCTCGTCATGAAAAACTGTTTTTT
clone size: .; D gene: .; V gene: TRBV7-9; J gene: TRBJ1-2; CDR3 protein: CASSSPGGHNYGYTF; CDR3 DNA: TGTGCCAGCAGCTCCCCGGGGGGGCATAACTATGGCTACACCTTC
clone size: .; D gene: .; V gene: TRBV5-5; J gene: TRBJ1-2; CDR3 protein: CASSLATDGRYGYTF; CDR3 DNA: TGTGCCAGCAGCTTGGCGACGGACGGGCGCTATGGCTACACCTTC
clone size: .; D gene: .; V gene: TRBV2; J gene: TRBJ1-2; CDR3 protein: CASSEAGVYGYTF; CDR3 DNA: TGTGCCAGCAGTGAAGCAGGGGTCTATGGCTACACCTTC
clone size: .; D gene: TRBD2; V gene: TRBV27; J gene: TRBJ2-3; CDR3 protein: CASSPLWPSGITRRDTQYF; CDR3 DNA: TGTGCCAGCAGTCCCCTGTGGCCTAGCGGAATCACCCGGAGAGATACGCAGTATTTT
clone size: few; D gene: .; V gene: TRBV6-6; J gene: TRBJ2-7; CDR3 protein: CASSSDSSYEQYF; CDR3 DNA: TGTGCCAGCAGTTCGGACTCTTCCTACGAGCAGTACTTC
clone size: .; D gene: TRBD2; V gene: TRBV7-2; J gene: TRBJ2-3; CDR3 protein: CASSLRLAGVGTDTQYF; CDR3 DNA: TGTGCCAGCAGCTTAAGACTAGCGGGAGTGGGTACAGATACGCAGTATTTT
clone size: once; D gene: .; V gene: TRBV6-4; J gene: TRBJ2-2; CDR3 protein: CASSDGSGTRTGELFF; CDR3 DNA: TGTGCCAGCAGTGACGGGAGCGGTACCCGCACCGGGGAGCTGTTTTTT
clone size: .; D gene: TRBD2; V gene: TRBV4-2; J gene: TRBJ2-5; CDR3 protein: CASSQTSGRAGETQYF; CDR3 DNA: TGTGCCAGCAGCCAAACTAGCGGGAGGGCAGGGGAGACCCAGTACTTC
clone size: .; D gene: TRBD1; V gene: TRBV28; J gene: TRBJ1-5; CDR3 protein: CASTQGGVVQQPQHF; CDR3 DNA: TGTGCCAGCACCCAGGGGGGGGTGGTTCAACAGCCCCAGCATTTT
clone size: .; D gene: TRBD1; V gene: TRBV7-3; J gene: TRBJ2-2; CDR3 protein: CASSLKPVTTGGSGELFF; CDR3 DNA: TGTGCCAGCAGCTTAAAACCCGTCACGACAGGGGGCAGCGGGGAGCTGTTTTTT
clone size: .; D gene: .; V gene: TRBV6-1; J gene: TRBJ1-5; CDR3 protein: CASSEGGPSLPQHF; CDR3 DNA: TGTGCCAGCAGTGAAGGGGGACCTTCTCTGCCCCAGCATTTT
clone size: .; D gene: .; V gene: TRBV18; J gene: TRBJ1-1; CDR3 protein: CASSPDRRAEAFF; CDR3 DNA: TGTGCCAGCTCACCGGACCGAAGGGCTGAAGCTTTCTTT
clone size: .; D gene: .; V gene: TRBV9; J gene: TRBJ2-1; CDR3 protein: CASSVPSEGNEQFF; CDR3 DNA: TGTGCCAGCAGCGTTCCATCTGAGGGCAATGAGCAGTTCTTC
clone size: few; D gene: .; V gene: TRBV19; J gene: TRBJ1-5; CDR3 protein: CASQDPNQPQHF; CDR3 DNA: TGTGCCAGTCAGGACCCCAATCAGCCCCAGCATTTT
clone size: .; D gene: .; V gene: TRBV2; J gene: TRBJ2-7; CDR3 protein: CASSGTSRSSYEQYF; CDR3 DNA: TGTGCCAGCAGCGGGACCAGCCGGTCCTCCTACGAGCAGTACTTC
clone size: .; D gene: .; V gene: TRBV11-3; J gene: TRBJ2-4; CDR3 protein: CASSLGQGRDIQYF; CDR3 DNA: TGTGCCAGCAGCTTGGGGCAGGGGAGGGACATTCAGTACTTC
clone size: .; D gene: TRBD2; V gene: TRBV30; J gene: TRBJ2-1; CDR3 protein: CAWSEASGYNEQFF; CDR3 DNA: TGTGCCTGGAGTGAAGCTAGCGGCTACAATGAGCAGTTCTTC
clone size: .; D gene: TRBD2; V gene: TRBV2; J gene: TRBJ2-7; CDR3 protein: CASLSLAGVGEQYF; CDR3 DNA: TGTGCCAGCTTATCCCTAGCGGGAGTGGGAGAGCAGTACTTC
clone size: .; D gene: .; V gene: TRBV18; J gene: TRBJ1-3; CDR3 protein: CASSPFHSGNTIYF; CDR3 DNA: TGTGCCAGCTCACCGTTCCACTCTGGAAACACCATATATTTT
clone size: .; D gene: .; V gene: TRBV27; J gene: TRBJ1-1; CDR3 protein: CASSSLLALGEAFF; CDR3 DNA: TGTGCCAGCAGCTCACTCCTGGCGTTAGGTGAAGCTTTCTTT
clone size: .; D gene: TRBD2; V gene: TRBV10-2; J gene: TRBJ2-1; CDR3 protein: CASRPSSSGRASSYNEQFF; CDR3 DNA: TGCGCCAGCAGACCATCATCGAGCGGGAGGGCCTCATCCTACAATGAGCAGTTCTTC
clone size: once; D gene: TRBD1; V gene: TRBV10-2; J gene: TRBJ1-5; CDR3 protein: CASSETGVGLSNQPQHF; CDR3 DNA: TGCGCCAGCAGTGAGACAGGGGTAGGTTTGAGCAATCAGCCCCAGCATTTT
clone size: .; D gene: .; V gene: TRBV5-1; J gene: TRBJ2-7; CDR3 protein: CASSLTGDSYEQYF; CDR3 DNA: TGCGCCAGCAGCTTAACTGGAGACTCCTACGAGCAGTACTTC
clone size: .; D gene: .; V gene: TRBV30; J gene: TRBJ1-3; CDR3 protein: CAWSVYREGQISGNTIYF; CDR3 DNA: TGTGCCTGGAGTGTATACCGAGAGGGACAAATCTCTGGAAACACCATATATTTT
clone size: .; D gene: .; V gene: TRBV7-9; J gene: TRBJ1-4; CDR3 protein: CASSLAGANEKLFF; CDR3 DNA: TGTGCCAGCAGCTTAGCCGGGGCTAATGAAAAACTGTTTTTT
clone size: .; D gene: TRBD2; V gene: TRBV25-1; J gene: TRBJ2-1; CDR3 protein: CASSETKKSGSYNEQFF; CDR3 DNA: TGTGCCAGCAGTGAAACGAAGAAGAGCGGGAGCTACAATGAGCAGTTCTTC
clone size: .; D gene: TRBD1; V gene: TRBV4-2; J gene: TRBJ1-5; CDR3 protein: CASSQDRVNQPQHF; CDR3 DNA: TGTGCCAGCAGCCAGGACAGGGTGAATCAGCCCCAGCATTTT
clone size: .; D gene: TRBD1; V gene: TRBV2; J gene: TRBJ1-2; CDR3 protein: CASSGTGEGGYTF; CDR3 DNA: TGTGCCAGCAGCGGGACAGGGGAAGGCGGCTACACCTTC
clone size: .; D gene: .; V gene: TRBV5-4; J gene: TRBJ1-2; CDR3 protein: CASSLRTPGGYTF; CDR3 DNA: TGTGCCAGCAGCTTGCGGACACCCGGTGGCTACACCTTC
clone size: once; D gene: .; V gene: TRBV30; J gene: TRBJ2-5; CDR3 protein: CAWSVSRETQYF; CDR3 DNA: TGTGCCTGGAGTGTATCACGGGAGACCCAGTACTTC
clone size: many; D gene: TRBD1; V gene: TRBV27; J gene: TRBJ1-2; CDR3 protein: CASSPRDRGYGYTF; CDR3 DNA: TGTGCCAGCAGCCCCCGGGACAGGGGCTATGGCTACACCTTC
clone size: .; D gene: .; V gene: TRBV25-1; J gene: TRBJ2-7; CDR3 protein: CASSEFGTVYEQYF; CDR3 DNA: TGTGCCAGCAGTGAATTTGGGACGGTTTACGAGCAGTACTTC
clone size: .; D gene: .; V gene: TRBV10-3; J gene: TRBJ1-2; CDR3 protein: CAISAGPESPAGYTF; CDR3 DNA: TGTGCCATCAGTGCGGGACCGGAATCACCGGCGGGCTACACCTTC
clone size: .; D gene: TRBD1; V gene: TRBV2; J gene: TRBJ1-2; CDR3 protein: CASSPGTGFGNYGYTF; CDR3 DNA: TGTGCCAGCAGTCCCGGGACAGGATTTGGTAACTATGGCTACACCTTC
clone size: .; D gene: .; V gene: TRBV5-1; J gene: TRBJ2-1; CDR3 protein: CASSFGTRQYNEQFF; CDR3 DNA: TGCGCCAGCAGCTTCGGGACTCGGCAGTACAATGAGCAGTTCTTC